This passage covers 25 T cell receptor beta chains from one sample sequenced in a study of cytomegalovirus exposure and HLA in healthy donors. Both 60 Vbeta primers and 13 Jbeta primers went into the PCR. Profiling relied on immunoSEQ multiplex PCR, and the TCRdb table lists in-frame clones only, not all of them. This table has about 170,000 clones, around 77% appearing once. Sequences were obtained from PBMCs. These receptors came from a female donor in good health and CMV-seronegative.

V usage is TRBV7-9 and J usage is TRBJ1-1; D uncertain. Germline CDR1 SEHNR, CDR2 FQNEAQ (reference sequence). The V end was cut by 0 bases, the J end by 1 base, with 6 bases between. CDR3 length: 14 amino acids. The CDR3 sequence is CASSLAAKNTEAFF. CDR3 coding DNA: TGTGCCAGCAGCTTAGCGGCCAAGAACACTGAAGCTTTCTTT.

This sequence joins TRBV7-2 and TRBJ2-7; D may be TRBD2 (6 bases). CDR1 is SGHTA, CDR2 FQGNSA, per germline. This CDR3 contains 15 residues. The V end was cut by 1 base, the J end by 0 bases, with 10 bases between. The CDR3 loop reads CASSLVGGDSYEQYF. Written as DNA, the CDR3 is TGTGCCAGCAGCTTAGTAGGAGGGGACTCCTACGAGCAGTACTTC.

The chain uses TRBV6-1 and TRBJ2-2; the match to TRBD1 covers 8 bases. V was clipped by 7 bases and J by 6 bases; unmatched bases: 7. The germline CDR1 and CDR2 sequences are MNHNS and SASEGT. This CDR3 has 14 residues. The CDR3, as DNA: TGTGCCAGCACTGGACAGGGTAGATCCGGGGAGCTGTTTTTT. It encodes CASTGQGRSGELFF.

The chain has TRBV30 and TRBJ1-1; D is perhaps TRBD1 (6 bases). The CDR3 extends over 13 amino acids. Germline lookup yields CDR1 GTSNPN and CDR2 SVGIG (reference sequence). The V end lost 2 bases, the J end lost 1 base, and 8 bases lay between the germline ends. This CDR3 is CAWSLTGNTEAFF. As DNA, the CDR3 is TGTGCCTGGAGTCTGACAGGGAACACTGAAGCTTTCTTT. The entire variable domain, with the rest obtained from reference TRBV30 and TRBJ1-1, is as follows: SQTIHQWPATLVQPVGSPLSLECTVEGTSNPNLYWYRQAAGRGLQLLFYSVGIGQISSEVPQNLSASRPQDRQFILSSKKLLLSDSGFYLCAWSLTGNTEAFFGQGTRLTVV.

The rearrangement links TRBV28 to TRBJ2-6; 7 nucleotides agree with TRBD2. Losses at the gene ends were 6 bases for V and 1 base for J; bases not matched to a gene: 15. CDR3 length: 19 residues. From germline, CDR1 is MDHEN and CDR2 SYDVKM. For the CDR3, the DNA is TGTGCCAGCAGCCTTTTAGGGCTAGCGGCATTTTCTGGGGCCAACGTCCTGACTTTC. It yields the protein CASSLLGLAAFSGANVLTF.

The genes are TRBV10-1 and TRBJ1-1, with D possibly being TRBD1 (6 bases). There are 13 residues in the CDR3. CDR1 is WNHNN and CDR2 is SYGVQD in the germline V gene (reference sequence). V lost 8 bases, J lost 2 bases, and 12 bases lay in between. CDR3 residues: CASSGHRNTEAFF. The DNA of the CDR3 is TGCGCCAGCTCGGGACACCGAAACACTGAAGCTTTCTTT.

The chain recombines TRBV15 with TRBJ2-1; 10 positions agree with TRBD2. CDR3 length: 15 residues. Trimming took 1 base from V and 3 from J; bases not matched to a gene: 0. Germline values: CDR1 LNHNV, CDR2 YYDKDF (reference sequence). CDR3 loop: CATSRGTSGYNEQFF. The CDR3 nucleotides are TGTGCCACCAGCAGAGGGACTAGCGGCTACAATGAGCAGTTCTTC.

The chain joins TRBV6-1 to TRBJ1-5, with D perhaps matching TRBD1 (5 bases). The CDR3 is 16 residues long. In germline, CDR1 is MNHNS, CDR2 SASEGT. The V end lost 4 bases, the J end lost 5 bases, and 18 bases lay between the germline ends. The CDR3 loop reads CASSVQSQAGDQPQHF. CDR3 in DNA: TGTGCCAGCAGTGTTCAGTCCCAGGCGGGGGATCAGCCCCAGCATTTT.

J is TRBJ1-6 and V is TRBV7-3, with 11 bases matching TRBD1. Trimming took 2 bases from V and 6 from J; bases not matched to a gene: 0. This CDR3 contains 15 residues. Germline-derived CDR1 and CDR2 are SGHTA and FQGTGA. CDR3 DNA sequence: TGTGCCAGCAGCTTAGGACAGGGGGCTAATTCACCCCTCCACTTT. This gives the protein CASSLGQGANSPLHF.

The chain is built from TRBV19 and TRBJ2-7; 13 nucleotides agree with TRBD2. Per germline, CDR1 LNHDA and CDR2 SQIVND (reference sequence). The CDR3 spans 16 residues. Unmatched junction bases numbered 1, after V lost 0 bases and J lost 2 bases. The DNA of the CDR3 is TGTGCCAGTAGTATAGAGGGACTAGCGGGGACCTACGAGCAGTACTTC. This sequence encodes CASSIEGLAGTYEQYF.

The CDR3 coding sequence is TGTGCCAGCAGTGACTCTGCCAGGGGTGGGACCGGGGAGCTGTTTTTT. This translates into CASSDSARGGTGELFF. The V and J genes are TRBV6-4 and TRBJ2-2; possibly TRBD1 for D (6 bases). Germline CDR1 MRHNA, CDR2 SNTAGT. CDR3 length equals 16 residues. Deletions cut 0 bases from V and 5 bases from J, with 13 bases between.

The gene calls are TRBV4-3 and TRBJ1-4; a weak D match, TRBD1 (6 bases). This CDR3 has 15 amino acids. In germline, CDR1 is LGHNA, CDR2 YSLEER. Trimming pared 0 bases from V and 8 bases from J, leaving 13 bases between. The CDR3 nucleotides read TGCGCCAGCAGCCAAGAGGGAGGGGGAGGGGAAAAACTGTTTTTT. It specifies CASSQEGGGGEKLFF.

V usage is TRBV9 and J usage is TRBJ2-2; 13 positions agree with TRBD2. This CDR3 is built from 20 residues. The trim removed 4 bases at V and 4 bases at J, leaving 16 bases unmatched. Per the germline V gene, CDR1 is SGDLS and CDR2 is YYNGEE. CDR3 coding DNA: TGTGCCAGCAGCCAAGGGACTAGCGGGATGAAGGGGCGGGGCACCGGGGAGCTGTTTTTT. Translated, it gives CASSQGTSGMKGRGTGELFF.

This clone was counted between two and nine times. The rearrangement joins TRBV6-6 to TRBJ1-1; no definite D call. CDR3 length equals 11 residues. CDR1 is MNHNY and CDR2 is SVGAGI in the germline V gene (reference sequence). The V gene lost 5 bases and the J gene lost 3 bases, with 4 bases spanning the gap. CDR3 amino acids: CASSPDTEAFF. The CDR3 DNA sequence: TGTGCCAGCAGTCCGGACACTGAAGCTTTCTTT.

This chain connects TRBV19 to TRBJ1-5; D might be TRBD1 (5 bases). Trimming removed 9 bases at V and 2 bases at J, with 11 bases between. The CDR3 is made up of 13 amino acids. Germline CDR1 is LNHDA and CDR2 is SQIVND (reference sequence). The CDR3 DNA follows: TGTGCCAGCGGGGGGTCGGGCAATCAGCCCCAGCATTTT. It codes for CASGGSGNQPQHF.

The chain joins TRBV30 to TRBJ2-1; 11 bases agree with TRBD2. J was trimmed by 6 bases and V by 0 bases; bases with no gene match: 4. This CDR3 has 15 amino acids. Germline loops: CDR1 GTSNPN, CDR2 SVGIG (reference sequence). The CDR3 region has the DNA TGTGCCTGGAGTGTATGGCTAGCGGGAGGCAATGAGCAGTTCTTC. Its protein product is CAWSVWLAGGNEQFF.

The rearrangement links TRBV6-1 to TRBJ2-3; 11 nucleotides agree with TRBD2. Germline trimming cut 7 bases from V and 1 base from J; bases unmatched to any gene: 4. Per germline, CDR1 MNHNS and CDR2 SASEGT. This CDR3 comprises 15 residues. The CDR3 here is CASTLLAGGTDTQYF. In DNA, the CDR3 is TGTGCCAGCACCTTACTAGCGGGGGGCACAGATACGCAGTATTTT.

CDR3 nucleotides: TGTGCCAGTAGTAGGAACAGGGATAAGTACGAGCAGTACTTC. Protein sequence: CASSRNRDKYEQYF. The gene calls are TRBV19 and TRBJ2-7, with D possibly matching TRBD1 (6 bases). Germline-derived CDR1 and CDR2 are LNHDA and SQIVND (reference sequence). This CDR3 comprises 14 residues. Between the trimmed V and J ends, which lost 4 bases and 4 bases, there was a span of 14 bases.

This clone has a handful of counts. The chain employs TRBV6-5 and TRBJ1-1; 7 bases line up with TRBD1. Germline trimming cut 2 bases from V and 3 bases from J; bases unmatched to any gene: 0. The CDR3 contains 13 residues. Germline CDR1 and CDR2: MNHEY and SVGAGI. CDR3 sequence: CASSYDRDTEAFF. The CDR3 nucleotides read TGTGCCAGCAGTTACGACAGGGACACTGAAGCTTTCTTT.

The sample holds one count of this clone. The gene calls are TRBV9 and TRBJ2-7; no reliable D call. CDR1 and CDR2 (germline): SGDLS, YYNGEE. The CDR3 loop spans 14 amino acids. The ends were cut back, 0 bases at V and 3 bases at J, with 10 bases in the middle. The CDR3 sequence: CASSVGPPRYEQYF. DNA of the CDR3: TGTGCCAGCAGCGTAGGGCCTCCCCGCTACGAGCAGTACTTC.

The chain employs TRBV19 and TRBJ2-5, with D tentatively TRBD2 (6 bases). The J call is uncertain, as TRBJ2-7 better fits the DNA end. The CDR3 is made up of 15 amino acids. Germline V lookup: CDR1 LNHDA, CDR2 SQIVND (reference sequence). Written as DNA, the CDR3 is TGTGCCAGTAGTATAGGGGGGGTCTCGACCTACGAGCAGTACTTC. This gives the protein CASSIGGVSTYEQYF.

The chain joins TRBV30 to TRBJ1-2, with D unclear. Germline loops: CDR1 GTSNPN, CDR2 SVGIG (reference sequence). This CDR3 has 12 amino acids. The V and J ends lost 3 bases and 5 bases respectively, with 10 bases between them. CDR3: CAWSEEWYGYTF. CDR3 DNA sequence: TGTGCCTGGAGCGAAGAGTGGTATGGCTACACCTTC.

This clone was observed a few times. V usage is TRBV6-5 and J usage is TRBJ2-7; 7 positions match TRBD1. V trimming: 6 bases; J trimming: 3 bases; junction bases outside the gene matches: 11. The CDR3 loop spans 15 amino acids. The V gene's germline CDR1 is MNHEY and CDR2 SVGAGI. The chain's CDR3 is CASRLDRVYNYEQYF. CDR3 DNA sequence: TGTGCCAGCAGACTTGACAGGGTCTATAACTACGAGCAGTACTTC.

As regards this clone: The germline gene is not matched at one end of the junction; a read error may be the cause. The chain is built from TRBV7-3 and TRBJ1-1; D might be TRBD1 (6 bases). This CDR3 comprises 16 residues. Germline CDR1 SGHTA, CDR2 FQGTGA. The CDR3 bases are TGTTCCAGCAGCAGGGATGTGGGACAATCCAACACTGAAGCTTTCTTT. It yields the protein CSSSRDVGQSNTEAFF.

The CDR3 here is CASSGGLAGSYEQYF. The CDR3 DNA sequence: TGTGCCAGCAGCGGGGGACTAGCGGGATCCTACGAGCAGTACTTC. The J gene is TRBJ2-7, the V gene TRBV9; TRBD2 matches at 13 bases. The CDR3 runs to 15 residues. V lost 3 bases and J lost 1; bases outside the gene matches: 1. CDR1 and CDR2 from the germline V gene are SGDLS and YYNGEE. The full variable domain, in which reference TRBV9 and TRBJ2-7 provide the parts outside the CDR3, is DSGVTQTPKHLITATGQRVTLRCSPRSGDLSVYWYQQSLDQGLQFLIQYYNGEERAKGNILERFSAQQFPDLHSELNLSSLELGDSALYFCASSGGLAGSYEQYFGPGTRLTVT.